A selection of T cell receptor beta chains follows, all from one sample in a study of Graves' ophthalmopathy and Graves' hyperthyroidism. TCRdb analysed the multiplex PCR reads with MiXCR anew, one entry per CDR3 protein. The sample lists around 1.1 million distinct CDR3 sequences, roughly two fifths seen once, with 8.5% to 14% in the top ten. The sequenced sample consisted of peripheral blood or thyroid tissue (not recorded which). These receptors originate from an adult man with Graves' hyperthyroidism. CDR3s include the opening cysteine and the closing phenylalanine or tryptophan. D genes are given only for firm matches. Clone size appears in some rows only: once, few, many, or a class for an expanded clone.

d_gene,len,j_gene,abundance,v_gene,CDR3nt,CDR3aa
-,15,TRBJ2-7,-,TRBV13,TGTGCCAGCAGCTTAAAAGCGCGGGACTCCTACGAGCAGTACTTC,CASSLKARDSYEQYF
-,13,TRBJ2-7,many,TRBV19,TGTGCCAGTAGTACGGACAACCTCTACGAGCAGTACTTC,CASSTDNLYEQYF
-,15,TRBJ1-2,-,TRBV7-9,TGTGCCAGCAGCGCCGACGGTCGATTGTTGGGGGGCTACACCTTC,CASSADGRLLGGYTF
TRBD1,15,TRBJ1-2,many,TRBV20-1,TGCAGTGCTAGAGCACCGGGACAGGGTAACTATGGCTACACCTTC,CSARAPGQGNYGYTF
TRBD1,14,TRBJ2-7,-,TRBV28,TGTGCCAGCAGGATCTGGACAGGGGCCTACGAGCAGTACTTC,CASRIWTGAYEQYF
-,14,TRBJ2-3,once,TRBV7-2,TGTGCCAGCAGCTTAGGGAAGAACACAGATACGCAGTATTTT,CASSLGKNTDTQYF
-,13,TRBJ1-2,-,TRBV20-1,TGCAGTGCTTCCGAAATTCCGGGCTATGGCTACACCTTC,CSASEIPGYGYTF
-,12,TRBJ1-1,-,TRBV28,TGTGCCAGCAGTTTTTTAGCAATCGGAGCTTTCTTT,CASSFLAIGAFF
-,16,TRBJ2-7,-,TRBV7-2,TGTGCCAGCAGCTTCCTGGGCACGAAAAACACCGGGGAGCTGTACTTC,CASSFLGTKNTGELYF
-,14,TRBJ1-6,-,TRBV5-1,TGCGCCAGCAGCCCACAGGGAGTAAGGTCACCCCTCCACTTT,CASSPQGVRSPLHF
-,12,TRBJ2-5,once,TRBV30,TGTGCCTGGACTCGGAGACAAGAGACCCAGTACTTC,CAWTRRQETQYF
TRBD2,17,TRBJ2-2,-,TRBV10-2,TGCGCCAGCAGTGAGTCAAGGCTAGCGGAGGACACCGGGGAGCTGTTTTTT,CASSESRLAEDTGELFF
TRBD1,17,TRBJ2-7,-,TRBV19,TGTGCCAGTAGTAAAAGGACAGGGGGCGAGATAAGGTCCGAGCAATACTTC,CASSKRTGGEIRSEQYF
-,15,TRBJ1-6,many,TRBV4-1,TGCGCCAGCAGCCAAGATCCGGGGGCGAATTCACCCCTCCACTTT,CASSQDPGANSPLHF
TRBD1,13,TRBJ1-2,-,TRBV12-3/TRBV12-4,TGTGCCAGCACCAAAGGGACAGGGGGCGGCTACACCTTC,CASTKGTGGGYTF
TRBD2,16,TRBJ2-2,-,TRBV24-1,TGCGCCACCAGTGATTCGTCAGCGGGAGCGACCGGGGAGCTGTTTTTT,CATSDSSAGATGELFF